This T cell receptor beta chain was captured by sequencing in a study of blood T cell repertoires in COVID-19. Profiling relied on immunoSEQ multiplex PCR, and the TCRdb table lists in-frame clones only, not all of them. The sample records some 230,000 clones, about 80% being singletons. This sequence originates from a woman aged 55-70 years with acute or convalescent COVID-19. Sequenced sample: peripheral blood.

This CDR3 reads CASGGPRGDTQYF. The CDR3 nucleotides are TGTGCCTCAGGAGGCCCTCGAGGGGATACGCAGTATTTT. This rearrangement joins TRBV2 to TRBJ2-3, with D possibly being TRBD2 (5 bases). Per germline, CDR1 SNHLY and CDR2 FYNNEI. The V end was cut by 11 bases, the J end by 6 bases, with 18 bases between. This CDR3 spans 13 amino acids.